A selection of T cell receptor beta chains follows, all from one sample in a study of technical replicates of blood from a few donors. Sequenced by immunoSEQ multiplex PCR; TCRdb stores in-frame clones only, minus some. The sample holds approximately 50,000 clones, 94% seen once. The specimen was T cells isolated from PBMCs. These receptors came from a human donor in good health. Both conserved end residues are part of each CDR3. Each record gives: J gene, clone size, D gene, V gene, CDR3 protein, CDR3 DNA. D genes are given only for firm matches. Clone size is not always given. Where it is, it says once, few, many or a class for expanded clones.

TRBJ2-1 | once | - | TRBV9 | CASSSSGNEQFF | TGTGCCAGCAGCTCGTCAGGCAATGAGCAGTTCTTC
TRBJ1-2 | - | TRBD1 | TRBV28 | CASSLAPGQPSRDYGYTF | TGTGCCAGCAGTTTAGCGCCGGGACAGCCTAGCCGGGACTATGGCTACACCTTC
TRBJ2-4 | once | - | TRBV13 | CASSLLGEVGKNIQYF | TGTGCCAGCAGCTTACTAGGGGAAGTGGGAAAAAACATTCAGTACTTC
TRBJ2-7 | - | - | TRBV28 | CASSPRVGEQYF | TGTGCCAGCAGTCCCAGGGTGGGCGAGCAGTACTTC
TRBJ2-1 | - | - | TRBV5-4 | CASSLGRNEQFF | TGTGCCAGCAGCTTGGGGCGGAATGAGCAGTTCTTC
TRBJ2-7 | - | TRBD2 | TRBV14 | CLILAGGSYEQYF | TGCCTTATTCTAGCGGGAGGGTCCTACGAGCAGTACTTC
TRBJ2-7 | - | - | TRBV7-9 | CASSVTFSGPSYEQYF | TGTGCCAGCAGCGTAACTTTTAGCGGCCCTTCCTACGAGCAGTACTTC
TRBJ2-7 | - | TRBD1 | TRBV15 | CATSRESLRTGGVYEQYF | TGTGCCACCAGCAGAGAGAGCCTTAGGACAGGAGGTGTGTACGAGCAGTACTTC
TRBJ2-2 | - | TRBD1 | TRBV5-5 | CASSFPGQELAGELFF | TGTGCCAGCAGTTTTCCGGGACAGGAGCTTGCCGGGGAGCTGTTTTTT
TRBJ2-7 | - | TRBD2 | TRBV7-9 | CASSAVTSGRFYYEQYF | TGTGCCAGCAGCGCAGTGACTAGCGGGAGGTTCTACTACGAGCAGTACTTC
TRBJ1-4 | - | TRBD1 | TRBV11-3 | CASTGGAQEKLFF | TGTGCCAGTACAGGGGGCGCTCAGGAAAAACTGTTTTTT
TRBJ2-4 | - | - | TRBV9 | CASSAGISRGNIQYF | TGTGCCAGCAGCGCAGGGATCTCACGTGGAAACATTCAGTACTTC
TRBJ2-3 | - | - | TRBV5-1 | CASSGGEPTDTQYF | TGCGCCAGCAGCGGCGGGGAGCCCACAGATACGCAGTATTTT
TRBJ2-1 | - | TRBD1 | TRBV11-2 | CASSSTGFGNEQFF | TGTGCCAGCAGCTCGACAGGGTTTGGCAATGAGCAGTTCTTC
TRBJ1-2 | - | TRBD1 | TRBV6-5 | CASSHSTGGYGYTF | TGTGCCAGCAGTCATTCGACAGGGGGCTATGGCTACACCTTC
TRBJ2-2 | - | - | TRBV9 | CASSVVGTGDFGELFF | TGTGCCAGCAGCGTAGTAGGGACGGGGGATTTCGGGGAGCTGTTTTTT
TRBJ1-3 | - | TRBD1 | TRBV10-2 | CASSEETGSWNTIYF | TGCGCCAGCAGTGAGGAGACAGGGAGTTGGAACACCATATATTTT
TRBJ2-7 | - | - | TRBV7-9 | CASSWTGQTYEQYF | TGTGCCAGCAGCTGGACCGGACAGACCTACGAGCAGTACTTC
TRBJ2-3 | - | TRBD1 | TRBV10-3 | CAISDRGTDTQYF | TGTGCCATCAGCGACAGGGGAACAGATACGCAGTATTTT
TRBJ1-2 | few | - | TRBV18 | CASSTRVGGYTF | TGTGCCAGCTCAACCAGGGTTGGAGGCTACACCTTC
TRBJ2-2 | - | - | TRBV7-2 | CASSLVGGAGELFF | TGTGCCAGCAGCTTAGTGGGGGGAGCCGGGGAGCTGTTTTTT
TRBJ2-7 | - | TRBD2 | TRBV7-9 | CASSPGGSYEQYF | TGTGCCAGCAGCCCGGGGGGGTCATACGAGCAGTACTTC
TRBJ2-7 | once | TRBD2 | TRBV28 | CANRRGYEQYF | TGTGCCAACAGGCGGGGGTACGAGCAGTACTTC
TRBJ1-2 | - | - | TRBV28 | CASREGIGDYGYTF | TGTGCCAGCAGGGAAGGGATAGGGGACTATGGCTACACCTTC
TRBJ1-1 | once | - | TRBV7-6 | CASSLEEGSGTEAFF | TGTGCCAGCAGCTTAGAGGAGGGGAGTGGCACTGAAGCTTTCTTT
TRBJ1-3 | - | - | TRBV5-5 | CASSLVDSGNTIYF | TGTGCCAGCAGCTTAGTAGACTCTGGAAACACCATATATTTT